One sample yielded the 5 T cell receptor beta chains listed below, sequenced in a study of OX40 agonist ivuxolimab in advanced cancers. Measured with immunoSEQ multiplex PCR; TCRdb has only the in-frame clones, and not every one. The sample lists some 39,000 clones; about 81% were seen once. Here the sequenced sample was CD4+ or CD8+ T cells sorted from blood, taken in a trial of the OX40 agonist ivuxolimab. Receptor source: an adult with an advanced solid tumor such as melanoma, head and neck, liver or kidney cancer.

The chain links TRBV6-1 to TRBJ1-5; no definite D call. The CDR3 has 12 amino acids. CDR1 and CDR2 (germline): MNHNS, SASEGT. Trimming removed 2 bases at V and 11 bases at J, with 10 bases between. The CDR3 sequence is CASSESTPTQHF. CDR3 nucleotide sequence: TGTGCCAGCAGTGAAAGTACGCCGACCCAGCATTTT.

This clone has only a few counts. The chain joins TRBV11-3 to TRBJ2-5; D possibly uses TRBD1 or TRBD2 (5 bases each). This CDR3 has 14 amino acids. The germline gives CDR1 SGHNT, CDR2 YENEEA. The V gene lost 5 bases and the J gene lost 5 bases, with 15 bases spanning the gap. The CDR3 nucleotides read TGTGCCAGCAGCGAATTCGGGGCCCCTGAGACCCAGTACTTC. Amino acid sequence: CASSEFGAPETQYF.

The chain's CDR3 is CASSYDRAYEQYF. The CDR3 DNA follows: TGTGCCAGCAGTTATGACAGGGCTTACGAGCAGTACTTC. The chain links TRBV6-1 to TRBJ2-7; 7 bases agree with TRBD1. After removal of 5 bases from V and 4 bases from J, the junction contained 5 bases not matched to a gene. CDR1 is MNHNS, CDR2 SASEGT, per germline. The CDR3 has 13 amino acids.

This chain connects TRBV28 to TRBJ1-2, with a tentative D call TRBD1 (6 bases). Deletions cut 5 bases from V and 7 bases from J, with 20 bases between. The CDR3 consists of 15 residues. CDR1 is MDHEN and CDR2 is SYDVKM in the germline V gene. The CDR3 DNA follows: TGTGCCAGCAGTGTCAGGGGCGGTTGGCCAGGTGGCTACACCTTC. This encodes CASSVRGGWPGGYTF.

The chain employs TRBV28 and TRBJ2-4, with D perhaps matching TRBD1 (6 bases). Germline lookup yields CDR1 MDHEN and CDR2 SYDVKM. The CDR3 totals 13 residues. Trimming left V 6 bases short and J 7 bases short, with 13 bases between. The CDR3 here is CASSHPQGNIQYF. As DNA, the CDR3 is TGTGCCAGCAGCCACCCCCAGGGGAACATTCAGTACTTC.